This entry lists 27 T cell receptor beta chains sequenced from one sample in a study of T cell changes during pregnancy in multiple sclerosis. Assay: immunoSEQ multiplex PCR; the TCRdb copy retains only in-frame clones and omits some. The sample yields 88,000 or so clones, about 91% seen once. This material consisted of peripheral blood, taken before pregnancy. These TCRs come from a female donor with multiple sclerosis, enrolled in a pregnancy study.

The chain has TRBV5-6 and TRBJ2-7, with D possibly TRBD2 on 6 matching bases. There are 12 residues in the CDR3. Trimming pared 6 bases from V and 3 bases from J, leaving 10 bases between. Germline values: CDR1 SGHDT, CDR2 YYEEEE. CDR3 amino acids: CASTGGIYEQYF. DNA of the CDR3: TGTGCCAGCACTGGGGGGATCTACGAGCAGTACTTC. Supplemented by reference TRBV5-6 and TRBJ2-7, the full variable domain reads DAGVTQSPTHLIKTRGQQVTLRCSPKSGHDTVSWYQQALGQGPQFIFQYYEEEERQRGNFPDRFSGHQFPNYSSELNVNALLLGDSALYLCASTGGIYEQYFGPGTRLTVT.

The chain recombines TRBV19 with TRBJ1-1; 11 nucleotides match TRBD1. V gave up 3 bases and J gave up 4 bases; unmatched junction bases: 1. The CDR3 consists of 14 residues. Germline CDR1 is LNHDA and CDR2 is SQIVND (reference sequence). CDR3 sequence (DNA): TGTGCCAGTAGTATGGACAGGGGGCTCACTGAAGCTTTCTTT. It is translated as CASSMDRGLTEAFF.

This clone has a single count. The chain is built from TRBV19 and TRBJ2-3; 9 nucleotides line up with TRBD2. The CDR3 is 13 amino acids. The germline gives CDR1 LNHDA, CDR2 SQIVND (reference sequence). V shed 1 base, J shed 8 bases, and the junction held 1 base outside the gene matches. This chain's CDR3 is CASSIVSGSTQYF. The DNA of the CDR3 is TGTGCCAGTAGTATAGTTAGCGGGAGTACGCAGTATTTT.

J is TRBJ1-1 and V is TRBV19; a weak D match, TRBD1 (5 bases). The CDR3 is 14 amino acids. CDR1 is LNHDA and CDR2 is SQIVND in the germline V gene (reference sequence). Trimming left V 4 bases short and J 0 bases short, with 9 bases between. CDR3 coding DNA: TGTGCCAGTAGTAAGACAGTTATGAACACTGAAGCTTTCTTT. Protein sequence: CASSKTVMNTEAFF.

The rearrangement joins TRBV29-1 to TRBJ2-1; TRBD1 matches 7 bases. Germline lookup yields CDR1 SQVTM and CDR2 ANQGSEA. CDR3 size: 12 residues. The trim removed 7 bases at V and 7 bases at J, leaving 7 bases unmatched. The CDR3 is CSAMGQRNEQFF. The DNA for the CDR3 is TGCAGCGCCATGGGACAGAGAAATGAGCAGTTCTTC.

This clone was detected only once. The chain has TRBV2 and TRBJ2-3, with a weak D call TRBD2 (6 bases). This CDR3 contains 14 residues. Germline-derived CDR1 and CDR2 are SNHLY and FYNNEI. V was shortened by 4 bases and J by 3 bases, with 11 bases between the two germline ends. CDR3 loop: CASSGIRGTDTQYF. In DNA, the CDR3 is TGTGCCAGCAGTGGTATCCGGGGGACAGATACGCAGTATTTT.

The genes are TRBV5-1 and TRBJ2-7, with D perhaps matching TRBD2 (5 bases). Trimming pared 2 bases from V and 7 bases from J, leaving 16 bases between. The germline gives CDR1 SGHRS, CDR2 YFSETQ. CDR3 length equals 14 residues. Here the CDR3 DNA reads TGCGCCAGCAGCTTTCTCCCCGGCCGGGAAGAGCAGTACTTC. Translated, it gives CASSFLPGREEQYF. Variable domain in full (rest from reference TRBV5-1 and TRBJ2-7): KAGVTQTPRYLIKTRGQQVTLSCSPISGHRSVSWYQQTPGQGLQFLFEYFSETQRNKGNFPGRFSGRQFSNSRSEMNVSTLELGDSALYLCASSFLPGREEQYFGPGTRLTVT.

The rearrangement links TRBV5-1 to TRBJ1-1, with TRBD1 matching 10 bases. The V and J ends lost 0 bases and 7 bases, in that order; junction bases with no gene match: 3. Looked up from germline, CDR1 is SGHRS and CDR2 is YFSETQ. This CDR3 comprises 14 residues. CDR3 in DNA: TGCGCCAGCAGCTTGGGACAGGGGGCGGGTGAAGCTTTCTTT. It specifies CASSLGQGAGEAFF.

This clone was counted a single time. The chain recombines TRBV6-6 with TRBJ2-1; 10 bases match TRBD2. After removal of 11 bases from V and 0 bases from J, the junction contained 1 base not matched to a gene. Per the germline V gene, CDR1 is MNHNY and CDR2 is SVGAGI (reference sequence). This CDR3 contains 13 residues. CDR3 amino acids: CASSGSSYNEQFF. CDR3 DNA: TGTGCCTCTAGCGGGAGCTCCTACAATGAGCAGTTCTTC.

The chain combines TRBV27 with TRBJ2-1; TRBD2 matches at 12 bases. This CDR3 spans 18 amino acids. The junction had 9 bases not matched to a gene; V was cut back by 2 bases and J by 4 bases. CDR1 MNHEY and CDR2 SMNVEV come from the germline V gene (reference sequence). The CDR3 reads CASSLRWTSGALYNEQFF. The CDR3 DNA reads TGTGCCAGCAGTTTACGTTGGACTAGCGGGGCTCTTTACAATGAGCAGTTCTTC.

The chain recombines TRBV14 with TRBJ1-2, with D perhaps TRBD1 (6 bases). Trimming took off 4 bases at V and 1 base at J, with 10 bases between the two ends. Germline CDR1 and CDR2: SGHDN and FVKESK. CDR3 length: 14 amino acids. CDR3 loop: CASSPMDSNYGYTF. In DNA, the CDR3 is TGTGCCAGCAGCCCCATGGACAGTAACTATGGCTACACCTTC.

J is TRBJ2-7 and V is TRBV19; 9 positions match TRBD1. There are 13 residues in the CDR3. Unmatched junction bases numbered 5, after V lost 9 bases and J lost 2 bases. Germline values: CDR1 LNHDA, CDR2 SQIVND (reference sequence). DNA for the CDR3: TGTGCCAGCGCAGGGACAGGGCCCTACGAGCAGTACTTC. Encoded protein: CASAGTGPYEQYF.

V and J are TRBV11-2 and TRBJ2-1; 12 nucleotides align to TRBD2. The CDR3 has 18 amino acids. J was trimmed by 5 bases and V by 5 bases; bases with no gene match: 13. Per the germline V gene, CDR1 is SGHAT and CDR2 is FQNNGV. The CDR3 sequence is CASSLRLAGAYFDNEQFF. The DNA for the CDR3 is TGTGCCAGCAGCCTAAGACTAGCGGGAGCATATTTCGACAATGAGCAGTTCTTC.

CDR3 nucleotide sequence: TGTGCCAGCAGCGCGGGCCCGACCACTGAAGCTTTCTTT. Its protein product is CASSAGPTTEAFF. This chain uses TRBV7-9 with TRBJ1-1; D gene unclear. Looked up from germline, CDR1 is SEHNR and CDR2 is FQNEAQ (reference sequence). The germline V and J ends were trimmed by 5 bases and 4 bases, with 11 bases remaining between them. The CDR3 consists of 13 residues.

The chain uses TRBV6-1 and TRBJ2-4, with D maybe TRBD2 (5 bases). Germline assignment: CDR1 MNHNS and CDR2 SASEGT. This CDR3 spans 13 amino acids. The CDR3 sequence is CAGSPFSKNIQYF. CDR3 in DNA: TGTGCGGGGAGTCCCTTTTCAAAAAACATTCAGTACTTC.

The chain couples TRBV25-1 to TRBJ1-2; D might be TRBD1 (5 bases). Per the germline V gene, CDR1 is MGHDK and CDR2 is SYGVNS. The CDR3 is 12 amino acids. V dropped 2 bases and J dropped 8 bases, with 9 bases sitting between them. CDR3 sequence (DNA): TGTGCCAGCAGTGAAGGGGCGCGGGGCTACACCTTC. Translated, it gives CASSEGARGYTF.

The chain links TRBV27 to TRBJ1-4; D is uncertain. The CDR3 consists of 14 residues. The germline V gene has CDR1 MNHEY and CDR2 SMNVEV (reference sequence). Trimming shortened V by 2 bases and J by 5 bases, and 9 bases separated the two germline ends. The CDR3 DNA is TGTGCCAGCAGTTTAGAATTTCGGAATGAAAAACTGTTTTTT. Protein: CASSLEFRNEKLFF.

The chain joins TRBV30 to TRBJ2-2, with D possibly TRBD2 on 5 matching bases. V was cut by 0 bases and J by 3 bases, with 11 bases left in between. Per the germline V gene, CDR1 is GTSNPN and CDR2 is SVGIG (reference sequence). The CDR3 has 15 residues. In nucleotides, the CDR3 is TGTGCCTGGAGTGTAATTCGAGGGTACACCGGGGAGCTGTTTTTT. This gives the protein CAWSVIRGYTGELFF. The full variable domain, with the rest looked up from reference TRBV30 and TRBJ2-2, is SQTIHQWPATLVQPVGSPLSLECTVEGTSNPNLYWYRQAAGRGLQLLFYSVGIGQISSEVPQNLSASRPQDRQFILSSKKLLLSDSGFYLCAWSVIRGYTGELFFGEGSRLTVL.

The J gene is TRBJ1-4, the V gene TRBV7-2; 7 bases map to TRBD1. This CDR3 has 13 amino acids. CDR1 and CDR2 (germline): SGHTA, FQGNSA. V lost 4 bases and J lost 7; bases outside the gene matches: 3. CDR3 nucleotide sequence: TGTGCCAGCAGCTCTGGGACAGCTGAAAAACTGTTTTTT. Translation: CASSSGTAEKLFF.

This sequence joins TRBV28 and TRBJ2-2; 8 positions agree with TRBD1. Trimming cost V 3 bases and J 6 bases; bases outside gene matches: 6. The CDR3 extends over 15 amino acids. From germline, CDR1 is MDHEN and CDR2 SYDVKM. Here the CDR3 DNA reads TGTGCCAGCAGTTTTTGGGGCAGGGGGCCCGGGGAGCTGTTTTTT. This gives the protein CASSFWGRGPGELFF.

The chain carries TRBV7-9 and TRBJ1-1; tentatively, D is TRBD1 (6 bases). Germline CDR1 is SEHNR and CDR2 is FQNEAQ (reference sequence). The ends were cut back, 5 bases at V and 3 bases at J, with 16 bases in the middle. The CDR3 loop spans 15 amino acids. CDR3 protein: CASSISQGYDTEAFF. CDR3 DNA sequence: TGTGCCAGCAGCATATCACAGGGTTACGACACTGAAGCTTTCTTT. Together with reference TRBV7-9 and TRBJ1-1, the CDR3 gives the full variable domain: DTGVSQNPRHKITKRGQNVTFRCDPISEHNRLYWYRQTLGQGPEFLTYFQNEAQLEKSRLLSDRFSAERPKGSFSTLEIQRTEQGDSAMYLCASSISQGYDTEAFFGQGTRLTVV.

The V gene is TRBV28, the J gene TRBJ2-2, with 8 bases fitting TRBD1. The junction had 2 bases not matched to a gene; V was cut back by 4 bases and J by 1 base. Germline values: CDR1 MDHEN, CDR2 SYDVKM. This CDR3 has 15 amino acids. The CDR3 DNA reads TGTGCCAGCAGTTCGGACAGGGAGAACACCGGGGAGCTGTTTTTT. Protein: CASSSDRENTGELFF.

CDR3 sequence reads: CASSLLSRLGGKTQYF. Written as DNA, the CDR3 is TGTGCCAGCAGTTTACTTTCTCGATTGGGCGGGAAGACCCAGTACTTC. This chain joins TRBV28 and TRBJ2-5, with a weak D call TRBD2 (6 bases). CDR1 and CDR2 (germline): MDHEN, SYDVKM. Trimming cost V 2 bases and J 6 bases, with 19 bases left between them. The CDR3 runs to 16 residues.

The V call is TRBV5-4, the J call TRBJ1-1; D is perhaps TRBD1 (5 bases). This CDR3 has 15 residues. Germline CDR1 is SGHNT and CDR2 is YYREEE (reference sequence). The V gene lost 3 bases and the J gene lost 1 base, with 13 bases spanning the gap. CDR3 nucleotides: TGTGCCAGCAGCTCTACCCAGGGTAAGAACACTGAAGCTTTCTTT. As protein: CASSSTQGKNTEAFF.

V is TRBV9 and J is TRBJ2-7; the match to TRBD1 covers 9 bases. There are 15 residues in the CDR3. With V trimmed by 4 bases and J by 1 base, 6 bases remained unmatched. Germline V gene data show CDR1 as SGDLS and CDR2 as YYNGEE. The CDR3 spells CASSPGQGRSYEQYF. CDR3 coding DNA: TGTGCCAGCAGCCCCGGACAGGGGCGGTCCTACGAGCAGTACTTC.

This chain joins TRBV15 and TRBJ2-1, with D tentatively TRBD2 (5 bases). The V end was cut by 5 bases, the J end by 0 bases, with 11 bases between. The CDR3 totals 15 residues. From germline, CDR1 is LNHNV and CDR2 YYDKDF (reference sequence). The CDR3 DNA reads as TGTGCCACCAGCGGAAGCGGTAGCTCCTACAATGAGCAGTTCTTC. Translated: CATSGSGSSYNEQFF.

The J gene is TRBJ2-2, the V gene TRBV5-4; 8 bases align to TRBD2. From germline, CDR1 is SGHNT and CDR2 YYREEE (reference sequence). This CDR3 contains 17 residues. V gave up 3 bases and J gave up 6 bases; unmatched junction bases: 13. The DNA for the CDR3 is TGTGCCAGCAGCTCCCTCCAACGGCGGGAGGTGGCCGGGGAGCTGTTTTTT. This codes for CASSSLQRREVAGELFF.